This T cell receptor (beta chain) was documented in a study of control samples from healthy donors and cancer patients. Clones were read by immunoSEQ multiplex PCR, and TCRdb kept only the in-frame ones, dropping some. Here the sample table reports 150,000 to 200,000 clones. CDR1 and CDR2 from the germline V gene are SGHRS and YFSETQ. The CDR3 runs 13 residues. V was pared by 0 bases and J by 0 bases, with 3 bases between. Specimen: blood. The V and J genes are TRBV5-1 and TRBJ1-2; D call uncertain. This TCR was recovered from a woman aged 25 to 45 in good health. As DNA, the CDR3 is TGCGCCAGCAGCTTGGATGCTAACTATGGCTACACCTTC. This gives the protein CASSLDANYGYTF.